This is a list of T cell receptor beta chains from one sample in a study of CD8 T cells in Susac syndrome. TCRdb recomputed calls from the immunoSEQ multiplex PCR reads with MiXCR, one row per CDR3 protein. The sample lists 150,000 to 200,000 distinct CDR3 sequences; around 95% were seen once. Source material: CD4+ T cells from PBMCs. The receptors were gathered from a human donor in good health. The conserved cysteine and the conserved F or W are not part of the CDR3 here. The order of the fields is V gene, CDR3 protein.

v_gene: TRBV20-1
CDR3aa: SAVPSGRTDTQY

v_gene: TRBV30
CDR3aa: AWSAHPPGSRSYEQY

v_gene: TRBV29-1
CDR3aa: SVSTSGNGKQF

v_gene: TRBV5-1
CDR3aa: ASSSIAGSTDTQY

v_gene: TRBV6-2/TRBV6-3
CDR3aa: ASNGVLNTEAF

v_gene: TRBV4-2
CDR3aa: ASSQAGTGNYNEQF

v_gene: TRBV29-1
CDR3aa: SVEEIGGPVGYT

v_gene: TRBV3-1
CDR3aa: ASSLRGSYGYT

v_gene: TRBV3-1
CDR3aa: ASSETSEETQY

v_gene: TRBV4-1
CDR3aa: ASSNLGGSTGELF

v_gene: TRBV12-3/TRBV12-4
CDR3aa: ASTWVGGTDTQY